This TCR beta chain was profiled in a study of T cell clonotyping in hematopoietic cell transplantation. With regard to this clone: Its target is unknown.

There are 15 residues in the CDR3. Trimming removed 5 bases from V and 0 bases from J, with 13 bases in between. Germline CDR1 MGHRA, CDR2 YSYEKL. Data came from immunoSEQ multiplex PCR; TCRdb stores just in-frame clones and leaves some out. Found here are around 5,000 clones, 26% of them singletons; the top ten hold roughly an eighth. Whole-study results and caveats: Higher Inverse Simpson Index values in graft donor and pretransplant recipient predicted broader posttransplant TCR diversity. At the given depth, recipient repertoires were over 95% de novo clonotypes. Pathologically expanded recipient clonotypes increased progressively from day 30 to day 180 as diversity fell.

This material consisted of peripheral blood mononuclear cells, taken 180 days after allogeneic stem cell transplant. The sequence derives from a male patient aged 35 to 55 who had an allogeneic stem cell transplant from an unrelated donor, so the T cells may come from the graft donor. Some clones in this sample may be carry-over from other donors' samples. The chain carries TRBV4-1 and TRBJ2-5; D may match TRBD1 or TRBD2 (5 bases each). This CDR3 reads CASSYVGEYQETQYF. The CDR3, as DNA: TGCGCCAGCAGCTATGTGGGGGAGTACCAAGAGACCCAGTACTTC.